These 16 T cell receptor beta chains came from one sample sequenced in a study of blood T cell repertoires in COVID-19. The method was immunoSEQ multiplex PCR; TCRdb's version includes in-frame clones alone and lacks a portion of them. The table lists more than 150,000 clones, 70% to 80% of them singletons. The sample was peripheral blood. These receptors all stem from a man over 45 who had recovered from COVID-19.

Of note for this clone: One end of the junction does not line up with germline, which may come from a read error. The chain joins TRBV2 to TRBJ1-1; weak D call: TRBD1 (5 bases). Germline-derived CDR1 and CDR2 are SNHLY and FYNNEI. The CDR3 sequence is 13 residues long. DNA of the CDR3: TGTGCCAGCACCTACGGGGGGAACGCTGAAGCTTTCTTT. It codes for CASTYGGNAEAFF.

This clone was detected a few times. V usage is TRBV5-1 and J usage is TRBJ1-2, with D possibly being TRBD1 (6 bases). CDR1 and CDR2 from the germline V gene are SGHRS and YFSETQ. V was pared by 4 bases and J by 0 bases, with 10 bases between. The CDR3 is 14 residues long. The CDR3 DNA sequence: TGCGCCAGCAGCCTGGACAGCACTAACTATGGCTACACCTTC. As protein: CASSLDSTNYGYTF.

The CDR3 DNA reads TGCGCCAGCAGCCCGGGCATGGGGGGGTTGGGCAATCAGCCCCAGCATTTT. Translating gives CASSPGMGGLGNQPQHF. This chain uses TRBV4-1 with TRBJ1-5; D is possibly TRBD1 (5 bases). The CDR3 is made up of 17 amino acids. Between the trimmed V and J ends, which lost 4 bases and 2 bases, there was a span of 18 bases. Per germline, CDR1 MGHRA and CDR2 YSYEKL.

The CDR3 reads CASSFGQGLSYGYTF. The CDR3, as DNA: TGTGCCAGCAGTTTTGGACAGGGCCTAAGCTATGGCTACACCTTC. The gene calls are TRBV5-4 and TRBJ1-2, with TRBD1 matching over 8 bases. The CDR3 totals 15 residues. After removal of 5 bases from V and 4 bases from J, the junction contained 10 bases not matched to a gene. Germline V gene data show CDR1 as SGHNT and CDR2 as YYREEE (reference sequence).

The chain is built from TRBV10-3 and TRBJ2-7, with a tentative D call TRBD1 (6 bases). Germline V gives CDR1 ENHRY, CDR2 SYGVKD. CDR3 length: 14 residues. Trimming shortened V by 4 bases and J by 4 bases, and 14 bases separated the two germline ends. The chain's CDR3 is CAISASGQTYEQYF. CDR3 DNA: TGTGCCATCAGTGCTTCGGGACAAACATACGAGCAGTACTTC.

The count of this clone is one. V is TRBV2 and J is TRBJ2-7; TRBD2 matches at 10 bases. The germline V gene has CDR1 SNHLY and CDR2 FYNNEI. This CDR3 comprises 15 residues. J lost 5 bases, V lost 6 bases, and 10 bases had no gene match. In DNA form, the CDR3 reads TGTGCCAGCAGGCCTTCTAGCGGGAGACTCGACGAGCAGTACTTC. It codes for CASRPSSGRLDEQYF.

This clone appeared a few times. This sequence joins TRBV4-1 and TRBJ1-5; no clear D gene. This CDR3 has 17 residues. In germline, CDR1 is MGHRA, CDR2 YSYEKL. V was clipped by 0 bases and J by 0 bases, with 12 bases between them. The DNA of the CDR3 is TGCGCCAGCAGCCAAGAACAATCAGATTATAGCAATCAGCCCCAGCATTTT. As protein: CASSQEQSDYSNQPQHF.

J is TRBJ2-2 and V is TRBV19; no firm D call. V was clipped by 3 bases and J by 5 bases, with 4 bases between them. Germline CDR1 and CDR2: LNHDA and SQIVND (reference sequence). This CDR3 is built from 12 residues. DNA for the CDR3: TGTGCCAGTAGTATTCGGACCGGGGAGCTGTTTTTT. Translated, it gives CASSIRTGELFF.

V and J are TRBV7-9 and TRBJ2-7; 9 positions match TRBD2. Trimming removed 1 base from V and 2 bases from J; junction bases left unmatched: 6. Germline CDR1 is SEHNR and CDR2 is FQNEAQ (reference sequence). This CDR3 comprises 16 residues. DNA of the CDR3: TGTGCCAGCAGCTTAGGGGGCGGGAGGGTTCCCTACGAGCAGTACTTC. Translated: CASSLGGGRVPYEQYF. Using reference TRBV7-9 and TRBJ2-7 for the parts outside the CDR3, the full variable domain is DTGVSQNPRHKITKRGQNVTFRCDPISEHNRLYWYRQTLGQGPEFLTYFQNEAQLEKSRLLSDRFSAERPKGSFSTLEIQRTEQGDSAMYLCASSLGGGRVPYEQYFGPGTRLTVT.

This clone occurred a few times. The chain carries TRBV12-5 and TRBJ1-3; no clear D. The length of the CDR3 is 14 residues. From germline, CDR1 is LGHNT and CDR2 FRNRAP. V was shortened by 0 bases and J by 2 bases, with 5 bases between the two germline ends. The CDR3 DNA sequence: TGTGCTAGTGGTTTGGTATCAGCTGGAAACACCATATATTTT. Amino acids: CASGLVSAGNTIYF. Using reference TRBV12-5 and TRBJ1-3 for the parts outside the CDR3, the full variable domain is DARVTQTPRHKVTEMGQEVTMRCQPILGHNTVFWYRQTMMQGLELLAYFRNRAPLDDSGMPKDRFSAEMPDATLATLKIQPSEPRDSAVYFCASGLVSAGNTIYFGEGSWLTVV.

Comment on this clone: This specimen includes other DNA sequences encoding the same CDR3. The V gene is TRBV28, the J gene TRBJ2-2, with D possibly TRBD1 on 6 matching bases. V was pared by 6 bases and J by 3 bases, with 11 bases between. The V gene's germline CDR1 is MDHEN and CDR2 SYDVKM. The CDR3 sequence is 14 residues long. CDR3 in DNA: TGTGCCAGCAGCTCGGGACAATACACCGGGGAGCTGTTTTTT. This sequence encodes CASSSGQYTGELFF.

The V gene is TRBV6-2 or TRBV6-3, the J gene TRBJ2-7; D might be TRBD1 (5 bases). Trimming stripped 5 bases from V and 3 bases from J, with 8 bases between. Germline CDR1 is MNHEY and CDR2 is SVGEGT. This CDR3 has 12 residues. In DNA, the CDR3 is TGTGCCAGCAGTCGACAGAGCTACGAGCAGTACTTC. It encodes CASSRQSYEQYF.

The CDR3 is CASSQGQGIEAFF. DNA for the CDR3: TGTGCCAGCAGCCAAGGACAGGGGATTGAAGCTTTCTTT. J is TRBJ1-1 and V is TRBV3-1 (or the pseudogene TRBV3-2); TRBD1 aligns across 8 bases. This CDR3 comprises 13 residues. The germline V gene encodes CDR1 LGHDT and CDR2 YNNKEL (reference sequence). J was trimmed by 7 bases and V by 1 base; bases with no gene match: 2.

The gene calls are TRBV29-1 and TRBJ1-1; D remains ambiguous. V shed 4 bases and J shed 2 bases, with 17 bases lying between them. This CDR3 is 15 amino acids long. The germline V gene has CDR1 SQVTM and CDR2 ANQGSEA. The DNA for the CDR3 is TGCAGCGTTGTTGTGGGAGGGTTGAGCAACACTGAAGCTTTCTTT. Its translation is CSVVVGGLSNTEAFF.

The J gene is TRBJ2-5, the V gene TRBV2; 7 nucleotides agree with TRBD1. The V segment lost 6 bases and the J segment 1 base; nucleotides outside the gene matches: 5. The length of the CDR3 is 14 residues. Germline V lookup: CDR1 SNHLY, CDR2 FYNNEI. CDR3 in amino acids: CASRLGQAQETQYF. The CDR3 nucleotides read TGTGCCAGCAGGCTTGGACAGGCCCAAGAGACCCAGTACTTC. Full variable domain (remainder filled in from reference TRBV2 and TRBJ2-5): EPEVTQTPSHQVTQMGQEVILRCVPISNHLYFYWYRQILGQKVEFLVSFYNNEISEKSEIFDDQFSVERPDGSNFTLKIRSTKLEDSAMYFCASRLGQAQETQYFGPGTRLLVL.

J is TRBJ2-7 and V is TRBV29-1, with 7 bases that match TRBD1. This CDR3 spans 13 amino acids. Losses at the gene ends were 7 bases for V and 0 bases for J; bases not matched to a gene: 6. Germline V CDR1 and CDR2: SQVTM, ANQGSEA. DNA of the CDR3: TGCAGCGCCCACAGGGGCGACTCCTACGAGCAGTACTTC. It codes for CSAHRGDSYEQYF.